This TCR beta chain was observed in a study of blood T cell repertoires in COVID-19. Per the authors' pipeline: The authors estimated nucleated cell counts from reference gene primer amplification. The data were produced by immunoSEQ multiplex PCR, yet TCRdb's version contains in-frame clones alone and is incomplete. That table is the source of V, J and clone size, and D and trimming were worked out from the DNA. Found here are tens of thousands of clones, about 74% of them singletons; the top ten hold 3% to 4%. The CDR3 extends over 16 amino acids. From germline, CDR1 is MNHNY and CDR2 SVGAGI (reference sequence). V lost 4 bases, J lost 6 bases, and 8 bases stayed unmatched.

Sequenced sample: peripheral blood. The TCR sequence derives from a man aged 65-85 years with COVID-19, enrolled during active disease. The V gene is TRBV6-6, the J gene TRBJ2-2; 10 nucleotides match TRBD2. The CDR3 here is CASSFSGRSGAGELFF. The CDR3 DNA sequence: TGTGCCAGCAGTTTTAGCGGGAGGTCTGGCGCCGGGGAGCTGTTTTTT.